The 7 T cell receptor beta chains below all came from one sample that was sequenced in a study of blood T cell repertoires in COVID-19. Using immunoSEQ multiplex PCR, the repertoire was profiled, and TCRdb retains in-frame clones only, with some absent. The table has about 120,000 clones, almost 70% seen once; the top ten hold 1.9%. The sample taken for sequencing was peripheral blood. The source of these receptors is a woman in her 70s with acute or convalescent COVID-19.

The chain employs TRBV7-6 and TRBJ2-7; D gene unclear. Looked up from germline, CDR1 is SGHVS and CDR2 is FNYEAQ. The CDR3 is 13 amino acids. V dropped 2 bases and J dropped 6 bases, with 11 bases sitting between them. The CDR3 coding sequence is TGTGCCAGCAGCTTACCCGGTCGTGTCGAGCAGTACTTC. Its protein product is CASSLPGRVEQYF.

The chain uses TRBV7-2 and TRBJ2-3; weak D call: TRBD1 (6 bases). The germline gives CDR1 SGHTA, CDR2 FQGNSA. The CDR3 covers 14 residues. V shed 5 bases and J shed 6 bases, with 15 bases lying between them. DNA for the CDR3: TGTGCCAGCAGCCTCAAGACAGGAATGGATACGCAGTATTTT. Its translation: CASSLKTGMDTQYF. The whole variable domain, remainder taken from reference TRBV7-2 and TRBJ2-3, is GAGVSQSPSNKVTEKGKDVELRCDPISGHTALYWYRQSLGQGLEFLIYFQGNSAPDKSGLPSDRFSAERTGGSVSTLTIQRTQQEDSAVYLCASSLKTGMDTQYFGPGTRLTVL.

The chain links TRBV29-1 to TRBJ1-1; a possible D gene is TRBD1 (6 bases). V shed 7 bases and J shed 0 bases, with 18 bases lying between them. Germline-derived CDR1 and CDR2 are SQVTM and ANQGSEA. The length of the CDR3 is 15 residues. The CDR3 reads CSATRTAFMNTEAFF. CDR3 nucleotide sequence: TGCAGCGCCACACGGACAGCCTTTATGAACACTGAAGCTTTCTTT.

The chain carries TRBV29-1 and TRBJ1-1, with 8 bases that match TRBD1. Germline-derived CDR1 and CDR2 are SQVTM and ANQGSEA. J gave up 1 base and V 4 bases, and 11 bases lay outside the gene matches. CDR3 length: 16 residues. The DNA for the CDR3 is TGCAGCGTTGGTCCGGGACAGGCCCTTACGAACACTGAAGCTTTCTTT. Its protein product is CSVGPGQALTNTEAFF. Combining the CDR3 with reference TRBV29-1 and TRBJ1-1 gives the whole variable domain SAVISQKPSRDICQRGTSLTIQCQVDSQVTMMFWYRQQPGQSLTLIATANQGSEATYESGFVIDKFPISRPNLTFSTLTVSNMSPEDSSIYLCSVGPGQALTNTEAFFGQGTRLTVV.

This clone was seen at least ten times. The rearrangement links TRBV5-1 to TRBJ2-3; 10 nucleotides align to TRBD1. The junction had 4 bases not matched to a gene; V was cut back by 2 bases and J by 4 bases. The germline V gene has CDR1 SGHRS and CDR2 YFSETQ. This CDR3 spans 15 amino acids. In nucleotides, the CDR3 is TGCGCCAGCAGCTTTGGACAGGGGGGATCAGATACGCAGTATTTT. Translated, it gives CASSFGQGGSDTQYF.

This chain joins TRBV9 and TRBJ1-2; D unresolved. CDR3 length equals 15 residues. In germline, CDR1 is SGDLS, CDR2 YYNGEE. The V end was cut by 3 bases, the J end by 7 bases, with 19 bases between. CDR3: CASSELTSVVRGYTF. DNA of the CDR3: TGTGCCAGCAGCGAACTAACTTCAGTAGTGCGTGGCTACACCTTC.

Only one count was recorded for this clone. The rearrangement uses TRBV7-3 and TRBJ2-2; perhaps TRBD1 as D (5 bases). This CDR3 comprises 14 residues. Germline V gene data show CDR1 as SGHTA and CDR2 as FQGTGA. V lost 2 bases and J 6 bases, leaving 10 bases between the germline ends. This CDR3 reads CASSLYQGSGELFF. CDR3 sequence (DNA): TGTGCCAGCAGCTTATATCAGGGTTCCGGGGAGCTGTTTTTT.